Each of the 10 T cell receptor beta chains below was sequenced from the same sample in a study of OX40 agonist ivuxolimab in advanced cancers. The assay was immunoSEQ multiplex PCR, and TCRdb's table has in-frame clones only and misses some. This repertoire shows approximately 64,000 clones, 80% to 90% found once; its top ten account for 2.8%. This material consisted of CD4+ or CD8+ T cells sorted from blood, taken in a trial of the OX40 agonist ivuxolimab. The origin of the receptors is an adult with an advanced solid tumor such as melanoma, head and neck, liver or kidney cancer.

The V and J genes are TRBV12-5 and TRBJ2-1, with D tentatively TRBD1 or TRBD2 (5 bases each). V lost 2 bases, J lost 3 bases, and 20 bases lay in between. The CDR3 is made up of 18 amino acids. Germline CDR1 reads LGHNT; CDR2 reads FRNRAP. The CDR3, as DNA: TGTGCTAGTGGTTTGCCTTCGGGGCTAGCTATAAACTACAATGAGCAGTTCTTC. This gives the protein CASGLPSGLAINYNEQFF. The entire variable domain, with the rest obtained from reference TRBV12-5 and TRBJ2-1, is as follows: DARVTQTPRHKVTEMGQEVTMRCQPILGHNTVFWYRQTMMQGLELLAYFRNRAPLDDSGMPKDRFSAEMPDATLATLKIQPSEPRDSAVYFCASGLPSGLAINYNEQFFGPGTRLTVL.

The V and J genes are TRBV28 and TRBJ2-7; 7 nucleotides align to TRBD2. Looked up from germline, CDR1 is MDHEN and CDR2 is SYDVKM. The CDR3 length is 16 residues. The ends lost 10 bases at V and 4 bases at J; junction bases unmatched: 19. The CDR3: CATSIAAGEFIYEQYF. CDR3 in DNA: TGTGCCACCAGCATCGCCGCGGGAGAATTCATATACGAGCAGTACTTC.

This chain links TRBV29-1 with TRBJ2-1, with D possibly called TRBD1 or TRBD2 (5 bases each). From germline, CDR1 is SQVTM and CDR2 ANQGSEA. Trimming stripped 1 base from V and 5 bases from J, with 12 bases between. This CDR3 is 14 amino acids long. Here the CDR3 DNA reads TGCAGCGTTGAAGGCAGGGAGAGGAACAATGAGCAGTTCTTC. As protein: CSVEGRERNNEQFF.

The chain links TRBV28 to TRBJ2-5; 8 bases align to TRBD1. V lost 1 base and J lost 5; bases outside the gene matches: 12. The CDR3 runs 17 residues. Germline CDR1 and CDR2: MDHEN and SYDVKM. In DNA, the CDR3 is TGTGCCAGCAGTTTATTTAGTGTGGTGACAGGGGCGGAGACCCAGTACTTC. Translating it yields CASSLFSVVTGAETQYF.

The chain is built from TRBV14 and TRBJ1-1; D is possibly TRBD1 (6 bases). Germline V lookup: CDR1 SGHDN, CDR2 FVKESK. V was trimmed by 2 bases and J by 6 bases, leaving 16 bases between them. The CDR3 is 15 amino acids. The CDR3 here is CASSQLQGWFPEAFF. For the CDR3, the DNA is TGTGCCAGCAGCCAACTCCAGGGGTGGTTTCCTGAAGCTTTCTTT.

The gene calls are TRBV18 and TRBJ1-2; 11 nucleotides match TRBD1. CDR3 size: 14 residues. V was pared by 5 bases and J by 7 bases, with 6 bases of the junction left unmatched. Germline-derived CDR1 and CDR2 are KGHSH and LQKENI. The CDR3 here is CASSMGQGDSGYTF. CDR3 DNA sequence: TGTGCCAGCTCAATGGGACAGGGGGACTCTGGCTACACCTTC.

About this clone itself: Other nucleotide sequences in the sample specify the same CDR3. The V gene is TRBV27, the J gene TRBJ1-5; D gene ambiguous. Trimming took 5 bases from V and 0 from J, leaving 8 bases between them. This CDR3 comprises 14 residues. Per germline, CDR1 MNHEY and CDR2 SMNVEV (reference sequence). DNA of the CDR3: TGTGCCAGCAGTCGGGCCCCTAGCAATCAGCCCCAGCATTTT. Its translation is CASSRAPSNQPQHF.

The rearrangement uses TRBV30 and TRBJ2-1; 13 nucleotides line up with TRBD2. The CDR3 extends over 14 amino acids. The V gene end was trimmed by 1 base and the J gene end by 9 bases; junction bases not matched to a gene: 3. Per the germline V gene, CDR1 is GTSNPN and CDR2 is SVGIG (reference sequence). CDR3 protein: CAWSGTSGRREQFF. CDR3 DNA: TGTGCCTGGAGTGGGACTAGCGGGAGACGTGAGCAGTTCTTC.

The chain is built from TRBV19 and TRBJ2-1; 16 nucleotides align to TRBD2. This CDR3 region has 16 residues. V trimming: 10 bases; J trimming: 8 bases; junction bases outside the gene matches: 11. Per the germline V gene, CDR1 is LNHDA and CDR2 is SQIVND (reference sequence). The CDR3, as DNA: TGTGCCACCGAGGGACTAGCGGGAGGGCTCCTCCATGAGCAGTTCTTC. Translating gives CATEGLAGGLLHEQFF.

The genes are TRBV18 and TRBJ2-1; maybe TRBD2 (6 bases). CDR3 size: 18 residues. Trimming took off 0 bases at V and 2 bases at J, with 17 bases between the two ends. Germline V lookup: CDR1 KGHSH, CDR2 LQKENI. Here the CDR3 DNA reads TGTGCCAGCTCACCACCTTTAACGGGAGTAATGGCCTACAATGAGCAGTTCTTC. Translating gives CASSPPLTGVMAYNEQFF.